Sequencing of this T cell receptor beta chain was carried out in a study of post-analysis software for immune sequencing data. Whole-study findings and limits: Controls significantly exceeded multiple sclerosis patients in normalized Chao1 diversity.

Details on this clonotype: The antigen remains undetermined.

Prepared libraries of TCR beta cDNA carried unique molecular identifiers. TCRdb used MiXCR to reprocess the PCR reads, holding one entry per CDR3 protein. The sample holds 150,000 to 200,000 distinct CDR3 sequences, about 30% seen once. The sequence was collected from a girl aged 10 to 17 with multiple sclerosis. Sequenced: blood.

The CDR3 reads CAGVTASFLGTGTTYEQYF. Written as DNA, the CDR3 is TGTGCCGGAGTTACGGCATCTTTCCTCGGGACAGGAACGACCTACGAGCAGTACTTC. This sequence joins TRBV30 and TRBJ2-7, with 8 bases identical to TRBD1. Germline loops: CDR1 GTSNPN, CDR2 SVGIG (reference sequence). This CDR3 has 19 amino acids. V was clipped by 8 bases and J by 2 bases; unmatched bases: 26.